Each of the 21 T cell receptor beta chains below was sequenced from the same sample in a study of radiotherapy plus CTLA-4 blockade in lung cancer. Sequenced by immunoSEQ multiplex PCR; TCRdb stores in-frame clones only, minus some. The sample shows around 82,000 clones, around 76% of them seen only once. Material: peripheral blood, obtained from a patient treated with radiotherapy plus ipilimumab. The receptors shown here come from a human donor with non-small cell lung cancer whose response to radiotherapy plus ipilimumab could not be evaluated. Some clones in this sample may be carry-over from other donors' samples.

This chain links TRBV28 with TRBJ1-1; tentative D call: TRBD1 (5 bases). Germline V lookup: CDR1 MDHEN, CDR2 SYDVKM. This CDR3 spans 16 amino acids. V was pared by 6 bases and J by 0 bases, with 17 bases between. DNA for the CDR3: TGTGCCAGCAGCGCAGGGTGGGGCCGCATGAACACTGAAGCTTTCTTT. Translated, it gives CASSAGWGRMNTEAFF.

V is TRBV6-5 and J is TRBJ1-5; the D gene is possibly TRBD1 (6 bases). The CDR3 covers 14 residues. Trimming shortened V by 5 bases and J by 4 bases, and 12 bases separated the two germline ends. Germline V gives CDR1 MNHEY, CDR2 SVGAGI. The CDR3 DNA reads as TGTGCCAGCAGTGCCGCCCAGGGGAATCAGCCCCAGCATTTT. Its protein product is CASSAAQGNQPQHF.

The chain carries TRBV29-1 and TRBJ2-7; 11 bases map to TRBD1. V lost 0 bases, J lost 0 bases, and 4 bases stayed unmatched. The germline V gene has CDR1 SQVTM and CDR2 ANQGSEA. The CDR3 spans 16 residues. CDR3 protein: CSVEDPGQGVSYEQYF. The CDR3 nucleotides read TGCAGCGTTGAAGATCCGGGACAGGGGGTCTCCTACGAGCAGTACTTC.

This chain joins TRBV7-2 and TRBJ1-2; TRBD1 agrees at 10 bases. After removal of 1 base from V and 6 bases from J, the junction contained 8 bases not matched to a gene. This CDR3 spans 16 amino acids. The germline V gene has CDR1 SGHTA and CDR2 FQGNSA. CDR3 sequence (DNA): TGTGCCAGCAGCTTAGTCGGGACAGGGGCATACCATGGCTACACCTTC. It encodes CASSLVGTGAYHGYTF.

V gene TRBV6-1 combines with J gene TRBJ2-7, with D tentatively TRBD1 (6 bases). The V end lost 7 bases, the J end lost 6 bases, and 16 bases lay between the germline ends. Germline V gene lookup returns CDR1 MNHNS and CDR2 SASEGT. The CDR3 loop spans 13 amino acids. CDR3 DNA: TGTGCCAGCACCAGGGATTTGGGGGCCGAGCAGTACTTC. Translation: CASTRDLGAEQYF.

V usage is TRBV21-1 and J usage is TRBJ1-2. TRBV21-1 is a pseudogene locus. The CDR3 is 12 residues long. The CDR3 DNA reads TGTGCCAGCAGCAAAGCTGGGAGGGGCTACACCTTC. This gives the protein CASSKAGRGYTF.

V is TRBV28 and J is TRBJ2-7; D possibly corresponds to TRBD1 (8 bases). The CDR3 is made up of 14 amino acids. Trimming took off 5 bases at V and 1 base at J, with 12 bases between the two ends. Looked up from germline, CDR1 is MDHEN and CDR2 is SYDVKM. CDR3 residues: CASSKQGGSYEQYF. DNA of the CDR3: TGTGCCAGCAGTAAACAGGGGGGGTCCTACGAGCAGTACTTC.

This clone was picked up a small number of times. The CDR3 is CASSSSSSGANVLTF. In nucleotides, the CDR3 is TGTGCCAGCAGTTCGTCTAGCTCTGGGGCCAACGTCCTGACTTTC. The chain joins TRBV6-1 to TRBJ2-6; D uncertain. Looked up from germline, CDR1 is MNHNS and CDR2 is SASEGT. Between the trimmed V and J ends, which lost 5 bases and 0 bases, there was a span of 8 bases. The CDR3 contains 15 residues.

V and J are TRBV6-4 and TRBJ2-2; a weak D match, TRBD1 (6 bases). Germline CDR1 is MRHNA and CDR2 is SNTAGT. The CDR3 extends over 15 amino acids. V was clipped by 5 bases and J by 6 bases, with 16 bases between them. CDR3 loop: CASSPKTGLAGELFF. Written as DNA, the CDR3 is TGTGCCAGCAGTCCGAAGACAGGACTGGCCGGGGAGCTGTTTTTT.

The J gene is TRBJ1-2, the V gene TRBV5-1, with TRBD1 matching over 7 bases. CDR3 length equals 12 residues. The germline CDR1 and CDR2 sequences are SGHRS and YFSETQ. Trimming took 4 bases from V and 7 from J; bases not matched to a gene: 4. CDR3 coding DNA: TGCGCCAGCAGCGGCGGACAGGTTGGCTACACCTTC. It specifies CASSGGQVGYTF.

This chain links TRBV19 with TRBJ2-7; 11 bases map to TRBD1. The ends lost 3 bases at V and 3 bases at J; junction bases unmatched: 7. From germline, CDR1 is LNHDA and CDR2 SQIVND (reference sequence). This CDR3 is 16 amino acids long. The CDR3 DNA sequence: TGTGCCAGTAGTATGGGTGGACAGGGGGCGAGCTACGAGCAGTACTTC. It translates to CASSMGGQGASYEQYF.

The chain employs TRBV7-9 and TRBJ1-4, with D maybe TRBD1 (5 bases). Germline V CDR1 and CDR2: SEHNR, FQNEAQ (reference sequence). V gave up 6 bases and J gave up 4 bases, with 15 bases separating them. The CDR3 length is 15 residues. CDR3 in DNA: TGTGCCAGCAGTTGGGGGGGAGCGGGTAATGAAAAACTGTTTTTT. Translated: CASSWGGAGNEKLFF. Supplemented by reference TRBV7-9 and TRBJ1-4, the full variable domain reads DTGVSQNPRHKITKRGQNVTFRCDPISEHNRLYWYRQTLGQGPEFLTYFQNEAQLEKSRLLSDRFSAERPKGSFSTLEIQRTEQGDSAMYLCASSWGGAGNEKLFFGSGTQLSVL.

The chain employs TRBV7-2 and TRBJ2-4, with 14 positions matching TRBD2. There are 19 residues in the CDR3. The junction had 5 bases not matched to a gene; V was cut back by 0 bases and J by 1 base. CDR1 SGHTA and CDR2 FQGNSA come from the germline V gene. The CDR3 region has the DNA TGTGCCAGCAGCTTAGCGACTAGCGGGGGGGTTGGGGCCAAAAACATTCAGTACTTC. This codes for CASSLATSGGVGAKNIQYF.

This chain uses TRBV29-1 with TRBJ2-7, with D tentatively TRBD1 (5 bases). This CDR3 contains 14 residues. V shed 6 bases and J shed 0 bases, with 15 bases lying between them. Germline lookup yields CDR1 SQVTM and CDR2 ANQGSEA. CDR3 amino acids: CSVTDTSFSYEQYF. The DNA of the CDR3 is TGCAGCGTAACGGACACCTCCTTCTCCTACGAGCAGTACTTC.

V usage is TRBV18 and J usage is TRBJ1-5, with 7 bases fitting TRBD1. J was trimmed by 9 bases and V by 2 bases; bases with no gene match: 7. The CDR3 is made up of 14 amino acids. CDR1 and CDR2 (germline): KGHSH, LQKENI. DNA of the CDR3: TGTGCCAGCTCACCAGGGGGGACAGCTGGGCCCCAGCATTTT. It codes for CASSPGGTAGPQHF.

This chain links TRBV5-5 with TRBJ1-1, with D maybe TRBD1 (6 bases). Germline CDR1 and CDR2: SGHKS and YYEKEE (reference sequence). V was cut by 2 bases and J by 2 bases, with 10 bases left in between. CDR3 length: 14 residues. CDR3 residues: CASSLDRLNTEAFF. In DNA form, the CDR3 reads TGTGCCAGCAGCTTAGACAGGCTAAACACTGAAGCTTTCTTT.

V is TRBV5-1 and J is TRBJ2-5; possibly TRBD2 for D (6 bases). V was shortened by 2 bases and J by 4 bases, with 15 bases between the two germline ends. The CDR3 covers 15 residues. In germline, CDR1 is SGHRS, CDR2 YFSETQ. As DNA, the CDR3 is TGCGCCAGCAGCTTTTTTGCGGGGACTGGAGAGACCCAGTACTTC. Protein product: CASSFFAGTGETQYF.

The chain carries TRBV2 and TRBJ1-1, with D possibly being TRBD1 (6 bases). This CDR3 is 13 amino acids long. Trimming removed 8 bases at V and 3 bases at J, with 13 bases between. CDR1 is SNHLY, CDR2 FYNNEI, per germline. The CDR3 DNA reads TGTGCCAGCGGCGAGGGGGTTGACACTGAAGCTTTCTTT. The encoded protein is CASGEGVDTEAFF.

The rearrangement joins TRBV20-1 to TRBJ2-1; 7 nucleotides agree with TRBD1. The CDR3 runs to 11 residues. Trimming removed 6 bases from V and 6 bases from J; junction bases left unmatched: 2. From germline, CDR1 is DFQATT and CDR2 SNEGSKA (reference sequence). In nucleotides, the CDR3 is TGCAGTGCGTCAGGGGGCAATGAGCAGTTCTTC. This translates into CSASGGNEQFF.

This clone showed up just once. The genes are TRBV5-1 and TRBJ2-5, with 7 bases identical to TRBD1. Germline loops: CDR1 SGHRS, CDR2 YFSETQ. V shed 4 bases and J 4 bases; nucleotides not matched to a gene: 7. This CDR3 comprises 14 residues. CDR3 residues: CASSPEGGGETQYF. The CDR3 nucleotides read TGCGCCAGCAGCCCCGAAGGGGGCGGAGAGACCCAGTACTTC.

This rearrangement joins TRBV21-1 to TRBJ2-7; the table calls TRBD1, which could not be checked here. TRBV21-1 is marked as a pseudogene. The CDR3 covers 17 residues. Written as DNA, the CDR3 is TGTGCCAGCAGCTTGGACAGGGGGTGCTTCTTCTCCTACGAGCAGTACTTC. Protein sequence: CASSLDRGCFFSYEQYF.